The rows below give T cell receptor beta chains drawn from one sample of a study of shared clonotypes between healthy human individuals. Assay: immunoSEQ multiplex PCR; the TCRdb copy retains only in-frame clones and omits some. The data show roughly 1,100,000 clones, about 74% seen once. The sequencing sample was made of memory CD4+ T cells sorted from blood. The receptors were sampled from a young man in good health. Both conserved end residues are part of each CDR3. Fields, in order: J gene, V gene, D gene, clone size, CDR3 DNA, CDR3 protein. The D gene is left open where the match is weak. Some rows mark clone size as missing; the rest say once, few, many or name a class of expanded clone.

J gene: TRBJ1-6; V gene: TRBV25-1; D gene: TRBD1; clone size: -; CDR3 DNA: TGTGCCAGCACCCTGGGACAGGGCGGGTCACCCCTCCACTTT; CDR3 protein: CASTLGQGGSPLHF
J gene: TRBJ2-7; V gene: TRBV7-9; D gene: TRBD2; clone size: -; CDR3 DNA: TGTGCCAGCGATGCGGGAGCTTTACTCTACGAGCAGTACTTC; CDR3 protein: CASDAGALLYEQYF
J gene: TRBJ2-1; V gene: TRBV7-2; D gene: TRBD1; clone size: -; CDR3 DNA: TGTGCCAGCAGCTCACAGGGGGCAGATGAGCAGTTCTTC; CDR3 protein: CASSSQGADEQFF
J gene: TRBJ2-2; V gene: TRBV27; D gene: -; clone size: -; CDR3 DNA: TGTGCCAGCAGGAGGGGGCCGGGGGCCGGGGAGCTGTTTTTT; CDR3 protein: CASRRGPGAGELFF
J gene: TRBJ1-2; V gene: TRBV6-5; D gene: -; clone size: -; CDR3 DNA: TGTGCCAGCAGTTCAGGGAACCGCTATGGCTACACCTTC; CDR3 protein: CASSSGNRYGYTF
J gene: TRBJ2-7; V gene: TRBV30; D gene: -; clone size: -; CDR3 DNA: TGTGCCTGGAGGAACAGTTACGAGCAGTACTTC; CDR3 protein: CAWRNSYEQYF
J gene: TRBJ1-5; V gene: TRBV6-1; D gene: -; clone size: -; CDR3 DNA: TGTGCCAGCAGTGAATACGGGAATCAGCCCCAGCATTTT; CDR3 protein: CASSEYGNQPQHF
J gene: TRBJ2-7; V gene: TRBV11-2; D gene: -; clone size: -; CDR3 DNA: TGTGCCAGCACCTTGGCAGGGACCGGGGTCTACGAGCAGTACTTC; CDR3 protein: CASTLAGTGVYEQYF
J gene: TRBJ1-5; V gene: TRBV7-2; D gene: -; clone size: -; CDR3 DNA: TGTGCCAGCAGTCGGGCCTTCAATCAGCCCCAGCATTTT; CDR3 protein: CASSRAFNQPQHF
J gene: TRBJ1-3; V gene: TRBV30; D gene: -; clone size: once; CDR3 DNA: TGTGCCTGGACTCCGGGAAGCTCTGGAAACACCATATATTTT; CDR3 protein: CAWTPGSSGNTIYF
J gene: TRBJ2-5; V gene: TRBV2; D gene: -; clone size: -; CDR3 DNA: TGTGCCAGCAGTGAACGCACGAGAATGGAGACCCAGTACTTC; CDR3 protein: CASSERTRMETQYF
J gene: TRBJ2-3; V gene: TRBV9; D gene: TRBD2; clone size: few; CDR3 DNA: TGTGCCAGCAGCAAGGGACTAGTTGGCACAGATACGCAGTATTTT; CDR3 protein: CASSKGLVGTDTQYF